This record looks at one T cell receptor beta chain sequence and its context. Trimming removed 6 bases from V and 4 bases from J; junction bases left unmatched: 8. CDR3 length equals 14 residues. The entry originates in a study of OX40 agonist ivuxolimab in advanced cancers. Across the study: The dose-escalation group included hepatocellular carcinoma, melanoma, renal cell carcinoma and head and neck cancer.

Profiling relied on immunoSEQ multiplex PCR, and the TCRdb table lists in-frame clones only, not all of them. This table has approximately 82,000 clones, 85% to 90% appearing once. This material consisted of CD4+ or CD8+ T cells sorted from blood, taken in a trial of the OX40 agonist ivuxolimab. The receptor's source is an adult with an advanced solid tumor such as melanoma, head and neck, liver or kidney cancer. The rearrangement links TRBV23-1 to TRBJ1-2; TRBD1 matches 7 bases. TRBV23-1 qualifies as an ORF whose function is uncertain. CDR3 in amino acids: CASSDGQDLYGYTF. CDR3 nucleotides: TGCGCCAGCAGCGACGGACAGGACCTCTATGGCTACACCTTC.